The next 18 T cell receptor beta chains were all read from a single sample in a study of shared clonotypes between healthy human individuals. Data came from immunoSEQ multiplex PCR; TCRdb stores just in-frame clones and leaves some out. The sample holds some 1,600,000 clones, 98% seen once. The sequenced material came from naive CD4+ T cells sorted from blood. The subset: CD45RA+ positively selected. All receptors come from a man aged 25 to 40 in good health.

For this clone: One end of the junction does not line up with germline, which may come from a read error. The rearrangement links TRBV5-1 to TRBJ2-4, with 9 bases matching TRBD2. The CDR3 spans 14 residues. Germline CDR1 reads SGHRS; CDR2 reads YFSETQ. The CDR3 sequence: CASSLGLAGEVRDF. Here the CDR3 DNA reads TGCGCCAGCAGCTTGGGTTTAGCGGGAGAAGTCAGGGACTTC.

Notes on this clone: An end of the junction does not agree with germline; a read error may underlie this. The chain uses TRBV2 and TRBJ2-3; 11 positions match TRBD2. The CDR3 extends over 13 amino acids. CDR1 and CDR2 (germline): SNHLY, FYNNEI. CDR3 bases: TGTGCCAGCAGTGAAGTACCTAGCGGGAGGTTGTTCTTT. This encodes CASSEVPSGRLFF.

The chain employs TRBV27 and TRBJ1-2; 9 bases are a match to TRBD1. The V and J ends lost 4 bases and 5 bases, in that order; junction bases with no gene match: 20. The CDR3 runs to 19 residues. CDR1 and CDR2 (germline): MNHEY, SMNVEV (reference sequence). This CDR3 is CASSSGAAKQGAFVYGYTF. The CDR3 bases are TGTGCCAGCAGTTCCGGAGCCGCCAAACAGGGGGCATTTGTGTATGGCTACACCTTC.

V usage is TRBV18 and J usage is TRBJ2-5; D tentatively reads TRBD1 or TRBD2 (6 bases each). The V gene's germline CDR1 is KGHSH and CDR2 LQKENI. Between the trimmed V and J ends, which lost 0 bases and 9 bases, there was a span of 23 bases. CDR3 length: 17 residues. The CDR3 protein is CASSPPILQGLRRPQYF. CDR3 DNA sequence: TGTGCCAGCTCACCACCGATTTTACAGGGACTTCGAAGACCCCAGTACTTC. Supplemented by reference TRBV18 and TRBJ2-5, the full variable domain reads NAGVMQNPRHLVRRRGQEARLRCSPMKGHSHVYWYRQLPEEGLKFMVYLQKENIIDESGMPKERFSAEFPKEGPSILRIQQVVRGDSAAYFCASSPPILQGLRRPQYFGPGTRLLVL.

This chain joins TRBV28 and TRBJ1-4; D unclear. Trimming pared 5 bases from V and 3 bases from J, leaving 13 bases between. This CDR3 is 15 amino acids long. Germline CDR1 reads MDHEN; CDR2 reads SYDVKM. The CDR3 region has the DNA TGTGCCAGCAGTCGATGGGGAACAGCTAATGAAAAACTGTTTTTT. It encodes CASSRWGTANEKLFF.

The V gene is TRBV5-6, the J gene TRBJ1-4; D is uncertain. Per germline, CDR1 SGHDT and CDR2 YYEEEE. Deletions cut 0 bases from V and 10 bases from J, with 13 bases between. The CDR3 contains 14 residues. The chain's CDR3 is CASSLDEGWGKLFF. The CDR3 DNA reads TGTGCCAGCAGCTTGGATGAAGGATGGGGAAAACTGTTTTTT.

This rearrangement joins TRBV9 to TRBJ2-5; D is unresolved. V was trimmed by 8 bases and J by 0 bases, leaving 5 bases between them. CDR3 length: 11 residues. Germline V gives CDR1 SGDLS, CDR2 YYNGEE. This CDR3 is CARSHQETQYF. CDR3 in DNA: TGTGCCAGGTCCCACCAAGAGACCCAGTACTTC. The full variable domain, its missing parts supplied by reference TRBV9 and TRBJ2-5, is DSGVTQTPKHLITATGQRVTLRCSPRSGDLSVYWYQQSLDQGLQFLIQYYNGEERAKGNILERFSAQQFPDLHSELNLSSLELGDSALYFCARSHQETQYFGPGTRLLVL.

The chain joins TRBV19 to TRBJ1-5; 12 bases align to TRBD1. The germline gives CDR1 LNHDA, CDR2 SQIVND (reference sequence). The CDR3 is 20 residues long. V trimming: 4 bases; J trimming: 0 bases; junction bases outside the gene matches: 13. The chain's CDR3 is CASSNHRDRGRFDSNQPQHF. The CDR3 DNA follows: TGTGCCAGTAGTAACCACCGGGACAGGGGGCGGTTCGATAGCAATCAGCCCCAGCATTTT. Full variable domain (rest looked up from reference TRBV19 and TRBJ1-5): DGGITQSPKYLFRKEGQNVTLSCEQNLNHDAMYWYRQDPGQGLRLIYYSQIVNDFQKGDIAEGYSVSREKKESFPLTVTSAQKNPTAFYLCASSNHRDRGRFDSNQPQHFGDGTRLSIL.

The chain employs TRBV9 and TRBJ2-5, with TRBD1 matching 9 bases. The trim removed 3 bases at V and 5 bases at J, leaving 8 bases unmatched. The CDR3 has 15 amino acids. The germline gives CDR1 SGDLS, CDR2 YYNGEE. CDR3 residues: CASSARDRARETQYF. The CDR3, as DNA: TGTGCCAGCAGCGCACGGGACAGGGCGAGGGAGACCCAGTACTTC. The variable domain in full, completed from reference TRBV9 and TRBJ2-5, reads DSGVTQTPKHLITATGQRVTLRCSPRSGDLSVYWYQQSLDQGLQFLIQYYNGEERAKGNILERFSAQQFPDLHSELNLSSLELGDSALYFCASSARDRARETQYFGPGTRLLVL.

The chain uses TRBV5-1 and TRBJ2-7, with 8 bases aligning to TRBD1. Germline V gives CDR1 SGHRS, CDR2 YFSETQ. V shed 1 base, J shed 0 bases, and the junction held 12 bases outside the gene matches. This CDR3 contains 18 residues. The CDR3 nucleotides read TGCGCCAGCAGCTTGTGGGCGACCCGGGACAGGCACTCCTACGAGCAGTACTTC. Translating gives CASSLWATRDRHSYEQYF.

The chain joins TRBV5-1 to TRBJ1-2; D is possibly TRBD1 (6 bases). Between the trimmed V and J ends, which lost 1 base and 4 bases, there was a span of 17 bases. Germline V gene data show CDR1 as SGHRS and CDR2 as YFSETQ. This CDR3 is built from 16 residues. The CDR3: CASSLLGQSTFYGYTF. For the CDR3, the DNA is TGCGCCAGCAGCTTGCTAGGACAGTCTACTTTCTATGGCTACACCTTC.

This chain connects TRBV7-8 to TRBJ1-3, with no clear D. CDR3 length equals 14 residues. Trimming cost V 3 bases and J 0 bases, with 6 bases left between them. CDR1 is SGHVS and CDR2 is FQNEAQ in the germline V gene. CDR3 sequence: CASSLPSSGNTIYF. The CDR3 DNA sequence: TGTGCCAGCAGCTTGCCAAGCTCTGGAAACACCATATATTTT.

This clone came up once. The CDR3 is CASSPPQGSGYTF. The DNA of the CDR3 is TGTGCCAGCTCACCACCTCAGGGGTCTGGCTACACCTTC. V and J are TRBV18 and TRBJ1-2; perhaps TRBD1 as D (6 bases). Germline CDR1 KGHSH, CDR2 LQKENI. The V end was cut by 0 bases, the J end by 7 bases, with 9 bases between. The CDR3 extends over 13 amino acids.

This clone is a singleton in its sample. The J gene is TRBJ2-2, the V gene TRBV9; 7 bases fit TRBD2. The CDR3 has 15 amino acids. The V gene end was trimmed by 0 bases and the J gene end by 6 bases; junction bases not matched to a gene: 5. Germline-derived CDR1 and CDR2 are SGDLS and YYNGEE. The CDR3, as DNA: TGTGCCAGCAGCGTAGTTGGCGGGAGCTCCGGGGAGCTGTTTTTT. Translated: CASSVVGGSSGELFF.

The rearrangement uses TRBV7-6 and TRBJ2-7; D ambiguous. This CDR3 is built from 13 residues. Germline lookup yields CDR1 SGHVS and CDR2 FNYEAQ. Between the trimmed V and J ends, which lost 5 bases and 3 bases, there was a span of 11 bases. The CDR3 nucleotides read TGTGCCAGCAGCCCCGCGACCGGCTACGAGCAGTACTTC. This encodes CASSPATGYEQYF. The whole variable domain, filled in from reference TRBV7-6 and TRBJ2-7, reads GAGVSQSPRYKVTKRGQDVALRCDPISGHVSLYWYRQALGQGPEFLTYFNYEAQQDKSGLPNDRFSAERPEGSISTLTIQRTEQRDSAMYRCASSPATGYEQYFGPGTRLTVT.

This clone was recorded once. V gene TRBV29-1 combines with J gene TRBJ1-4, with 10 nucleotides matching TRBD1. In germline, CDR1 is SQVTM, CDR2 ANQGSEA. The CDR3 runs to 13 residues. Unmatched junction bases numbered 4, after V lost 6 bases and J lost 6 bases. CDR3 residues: CSVLGTGDEKLFF. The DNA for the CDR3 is TGCAGCGTCCTCGGGACAGGGGATGAAAAACTGTTTTTT.

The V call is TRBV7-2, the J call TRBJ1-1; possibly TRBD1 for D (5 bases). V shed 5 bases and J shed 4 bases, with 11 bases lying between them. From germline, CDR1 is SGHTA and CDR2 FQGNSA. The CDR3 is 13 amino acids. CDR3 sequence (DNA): TGTGCCAGCAGCACCAGGGATTCCACTGAAGCTTTCTTT. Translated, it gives CASSTRDSTEAFF.

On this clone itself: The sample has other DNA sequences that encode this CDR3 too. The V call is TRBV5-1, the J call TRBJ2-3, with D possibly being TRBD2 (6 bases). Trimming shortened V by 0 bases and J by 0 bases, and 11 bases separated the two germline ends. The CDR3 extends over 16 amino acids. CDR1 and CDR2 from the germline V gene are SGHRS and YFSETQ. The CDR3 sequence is CASSLARGPSTDTQYF. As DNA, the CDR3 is TGCGCCAGCAGCTTGGCGCGGGGACCTAGCACAGATACGCAGTATTTT.